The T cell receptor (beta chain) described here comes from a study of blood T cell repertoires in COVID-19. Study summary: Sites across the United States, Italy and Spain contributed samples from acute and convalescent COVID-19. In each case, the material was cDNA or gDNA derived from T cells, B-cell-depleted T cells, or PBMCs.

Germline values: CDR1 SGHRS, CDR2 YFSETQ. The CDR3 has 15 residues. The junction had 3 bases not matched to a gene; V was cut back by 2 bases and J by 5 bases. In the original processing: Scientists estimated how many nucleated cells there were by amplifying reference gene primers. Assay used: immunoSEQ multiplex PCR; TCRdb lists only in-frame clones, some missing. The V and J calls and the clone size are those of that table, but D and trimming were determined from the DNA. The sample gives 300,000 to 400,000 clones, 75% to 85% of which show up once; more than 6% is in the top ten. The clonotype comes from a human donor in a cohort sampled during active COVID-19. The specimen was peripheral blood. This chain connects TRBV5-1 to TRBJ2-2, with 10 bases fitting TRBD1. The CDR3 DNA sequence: TGCGCCAGCAGCTTCGGGGACAGGGGAACCGGGGAGCTGTTTTTT. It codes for CASSFGDRGTGELFF.